These 10 T cell receptor beta chains share one sample of origin, sequenced in a study of cytomegalovirus exposure and HLA in healthy donors (dated by TCRdb to 2017 to 2019). Libraries came from the immunoSEQ multiplex PCR assay. TCRdb carries this immuneACCESS record with in-frame sequences only. Its versions omit some clonotypes, under half of them owing to an unresolved V gene in the studies checked, with the rest unexplained. Across this sample there are about 120,000 clones, with about 84% seen only once. 2% to 2.5% of the sample rests with the top ten. Sequencing was performed on PBMCs. The source of these receptors is a woman in her twenties or thirties in good health and CMV-seronegative.

The V call is TRBV21-1, the J call TRBJ1-2; TRBD1 was called by the table and not checked on the DNA. TRBV21-1 counts as a pseudogene. The CDR3 is made up of 18 amino acids. The CDR3, as DNA: TGTGCCAGCAGCATTAGACAGGGGGAGAAAAAAATAGACTATGGCTACACCTTC. This sequence encodes CASSIRQGEKKIDYGYTF.

This sequence joins TRBV30 and TRBJ2-4; tentative D call: TRBD2 (6 bases). Germline V CDR1 and CDR2: GTSNPN, SVGIG (reference sequence). CDR3 length equals 14 residues. V was cut by 4 bases and J by 0 bases, with 10 bases left in between. The CDR3 DNA sequence: TGTGCCTGGAAGGAGGGGCTAGCCAAAAACATTCAGTACTTC. This codes for CAWKEGLAKNIQYF.

Only a few counts were recorded for this clone. This chain links TRBV10-3 with TRBJ2-1, with TRBD2 as a possible D gene (6 bases). The V gene lost 4 bases and the J gene lost 0 bases, with 7 bases spanning the gap. CDR3 length: 14 amino acids. Germline CDR1 is ENHRY and CDR2 is SYGVKD. The CDR3 sequence: CAISVGGSYNEQFF. DNA for the CDR3: TGTGCCATCAGTGTCGGGGGCTCCTACAATGAGCAGTTCTTC.

The chain is built from TRBV6-6 and TRBJ1-4, with a tentative D call TRBD1 (5 bases). Germline assignment: CDR1 MNHNY and CDR2 SVGAGI (reference sequence). V was clipped by 6 bases and J by 6 bases, with 14 bases between them. The CDR3 loop spans 14 amino acids. CDR3 DNA: TGTGCCAGCAGCAGGGCAGCTCCTGATGAAAAACTGTTTTTT. Translation gives CASSRAAPDEKLFF.

V and J are TRBV2 and TRBJ2-5; TRBD2 might be the D (5 bases). The CDR3 is 14 residues long. Germline V gene lookup returns CDR1 SNHLY and CDR2 FYNNEI. Trimming took 11 bases from V and 1 from J, leaving 17 bases between them. The CDR3 DNA follows: TGTGCCGGAGGAGACTCTGGGCCCCAAGAGACCCAGTACTTC. Translating gives CAGGDSGPQETQYF.

The chain joins TRBV6-5 to TRBJ2-1; perhaps TRBD2 as D (5 bases). The CDR3 runs to 16 residues. V gave up 2 bases and J gave up 1 base, with 12 bases separating them. Germline CDR1 MNHEY, CDR2 SVGAGI. The CDR3 nucleotides are TGTGCCAGCAGTTACCAACCACGGGGATCCTACAATGAGCAGTTCTTC. As protein: CASSYQPRGSYNEQFF.

This clone has more than one count but fewer than ten. This sequence joins TRBV2 and TRBJ1-2, with TRBD1 matching 7 bases. V gave up 6 bases and J gave up 3 bases; unmatched junction bases: 7. CDR1 is SNHLY, CDR2 FYNNEI, per germline. The CDR3 covers 14 residues. The DNA for the CDR3 is TGTGCCAGCAGCGTACAGGGGAGCGACTATGGCTACACCTTC. It translates to CASSVQGSDYGYTF.

This clone was counted a few times. This chain connects TRBV19 to TRBJ2-1, with TRBD1 matching over 10 bases. Germline V gene data show CDR1 as LNHDA and CDR2 as SQIVND (reference sequence). The CDR3 length is 16 residues. Trimming took 7 bases from V and 8 from J; bases not matched to a gene: 14. CDR3 nucleotides: TGTGCCAGTAAGGGTGTGCGGGACAGGGGAAAACATGAGCAGTTCTTC. Protein: CASKGVRDRGKHEQFF.

The chain recombines TRBV12-5 with TRBJ1-1; TRBD1 matches at 9 bases. From germline, CDR1 is LGHNT and CDR2 FRNRAP. V lost 7 bases, J lost 4 bases, and 10 bases stayed unmatched. The CDR3 is 15 residues long. The CDR3 DNA reads TGTGCTAGTGACCAACCCCTGACAGGGGGCACTGAAGCTTTCTTT. Its protein product is CASDQPLTGGTEAFF.

The V call is TRBV5-1, the J call TRBJ2-7; weak D call: TRBD1 (7 bases). This CDR3 is built from 14 residues. Trimming removed 2 bases from V and 7 bases from J, with 16 bases in between. Looked up from germline, CDR1 is SGHRS and CDR2 is YFSETQ. The CDR3 DNA sequence: TGCGCCAGCAGCTTCCAGGGGGGCCAAGGAGAGCAGTACTTC. It is translated as CASSFQGGQGEQYF.